This T cell receptor beta chain was profiled in a study of CD8 T cells in ankylosing spondylitis. Findings and limits, study-wide: The study identified a TCR beta motif of fewer than 10 highly homologous variants that appeared characteristic of ankylosing spondylitis blood.

Relative to its sample, this clonotype is medium-sized. The antigen is unknown. The ends were cut back, 4 bases at V and 3 bases at J, with 16 bases in the middle. Germline loops: CDR1 MGHRA, CDR2 YSYEKL. This CDR3 comprises 15 residues. TCRdb processed the 5' RACE reads anew with MiXCR; each CDR3 protein has one entry. The data show 50,000 to 70,000 distinct CDR3 sequences, 6.2% seen once. The sequenced sample was synovial fluid, either unsorted or a sorted T cell fraction (not recorded which). The clonotype originates from a male donor with ankylosing spondylitis. V is TRBV4-1 and J is TRBJ2-7; D gene uncertain. The CDR3 DNA is TGCGCCAGCAGCCGTCTTGGCGGAAACATCTACGAGCAGTACTTC. Residues: CASSRLGGNIYEQYF.